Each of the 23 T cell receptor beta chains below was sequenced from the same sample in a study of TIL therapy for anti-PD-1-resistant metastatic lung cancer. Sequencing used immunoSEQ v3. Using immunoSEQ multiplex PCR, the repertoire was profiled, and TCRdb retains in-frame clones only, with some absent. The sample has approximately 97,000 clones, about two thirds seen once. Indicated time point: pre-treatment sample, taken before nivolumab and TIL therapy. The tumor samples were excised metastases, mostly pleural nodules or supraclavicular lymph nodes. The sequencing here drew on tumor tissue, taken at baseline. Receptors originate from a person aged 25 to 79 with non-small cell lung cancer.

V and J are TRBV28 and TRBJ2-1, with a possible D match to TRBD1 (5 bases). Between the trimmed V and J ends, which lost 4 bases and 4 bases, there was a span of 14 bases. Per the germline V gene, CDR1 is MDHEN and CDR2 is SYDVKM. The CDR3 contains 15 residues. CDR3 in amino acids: CASSSLTVNYNEQFF. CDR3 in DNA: TGTGCCAGCAGTTCCCTGACAGTAAATTACAATGAGCAGTTCTTC.

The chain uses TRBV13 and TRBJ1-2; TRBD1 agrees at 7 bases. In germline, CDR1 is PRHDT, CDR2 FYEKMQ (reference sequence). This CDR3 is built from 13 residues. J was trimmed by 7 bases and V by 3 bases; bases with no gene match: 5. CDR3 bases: TGTGCCAGCAGCTTTCGACAGGGTGGTGGCTACACCTTC. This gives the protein CASSFRQGGGYTF.

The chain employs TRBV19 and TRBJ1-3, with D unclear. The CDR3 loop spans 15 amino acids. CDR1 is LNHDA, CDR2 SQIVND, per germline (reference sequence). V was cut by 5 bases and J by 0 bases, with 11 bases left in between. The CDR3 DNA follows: TGTGCCAGTAGTTTATACGGCAGCTCTGGAAACACCATATATTTT. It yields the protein CASSLYGSSGNTIYF.

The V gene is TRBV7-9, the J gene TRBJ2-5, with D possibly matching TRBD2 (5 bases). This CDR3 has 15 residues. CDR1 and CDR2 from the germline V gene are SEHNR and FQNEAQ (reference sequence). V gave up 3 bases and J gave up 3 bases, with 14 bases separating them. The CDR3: CASSLVAGIKETQYF. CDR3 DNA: TGTGCCAGCAGCTTGGTCGCCGGGATTAAAGAGACCCAGTACTTC.

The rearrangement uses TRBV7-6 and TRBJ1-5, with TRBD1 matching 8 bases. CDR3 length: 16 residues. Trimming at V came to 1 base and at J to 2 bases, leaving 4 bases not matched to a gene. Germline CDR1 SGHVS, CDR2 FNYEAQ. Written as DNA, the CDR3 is TGTGCCAGCAGCTTAGGCCCGGGACAGGGCAATCAGCCCCAGCATTTT. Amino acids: CASSLGPGQGNQPQHF.

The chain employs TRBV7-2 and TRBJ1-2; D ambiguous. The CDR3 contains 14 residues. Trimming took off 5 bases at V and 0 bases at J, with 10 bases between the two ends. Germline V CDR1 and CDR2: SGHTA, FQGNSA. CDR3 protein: CASSPTVTNYGYTF. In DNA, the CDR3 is TGTGCCAGCAGCCCCACAGTAACTAACTATGGCTACACCTTC.

The DNA of the CDR3 is TGTGCCAGCAGTTTGACAGCTTATGGCTACACCTTC. It codes for CASSLTAYGYTF. The chain carries TRBV6-2 or TRBV6-3 and TRBJ1-2; D is possibly TRBD1 (5 bases). The germline CDR1 and CDR2 sequences are MNHEY and SVGEGT. This CDR3 has 12 residues. Trimming took off 4 bases at V and 5 bases at J, with 8 bases between the two ends.

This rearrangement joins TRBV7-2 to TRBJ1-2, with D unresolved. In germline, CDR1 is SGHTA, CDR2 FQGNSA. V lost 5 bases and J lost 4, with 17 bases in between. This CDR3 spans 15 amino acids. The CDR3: CASSPPNPGPYGYTF. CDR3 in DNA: TGTGCCAGCAGCCCGCCTAATCCAGGACCCTATGGCTACACCTTC.

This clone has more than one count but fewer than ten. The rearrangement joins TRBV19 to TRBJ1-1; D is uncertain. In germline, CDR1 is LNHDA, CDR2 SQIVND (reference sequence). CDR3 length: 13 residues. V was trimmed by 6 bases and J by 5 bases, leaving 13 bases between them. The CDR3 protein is CASSPQVLTEAFF. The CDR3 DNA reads TGTGCCAGTAGCCCTCAGGTGTTAACTGAAGCTTTCTTT. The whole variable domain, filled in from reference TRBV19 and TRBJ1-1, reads DGGITQSPKYLFRKEGQNVTLSCEQNLNHDAMYWYRQDPGQGLRLIYYSQIVNDFQKGDIAEGYSVSREKKESFPLTVTSAQKNPTAFYLCASSPQVLTEAFFGQGTRLTVV.

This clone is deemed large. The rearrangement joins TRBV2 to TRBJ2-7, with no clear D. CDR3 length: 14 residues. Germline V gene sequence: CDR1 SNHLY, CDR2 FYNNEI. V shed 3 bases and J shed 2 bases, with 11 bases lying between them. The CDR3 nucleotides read TGTGCCAGCAGTGATCCCGTCAGGCCCTACGAGCAGTACTTC. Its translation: CASSDPVRPYEQYF.

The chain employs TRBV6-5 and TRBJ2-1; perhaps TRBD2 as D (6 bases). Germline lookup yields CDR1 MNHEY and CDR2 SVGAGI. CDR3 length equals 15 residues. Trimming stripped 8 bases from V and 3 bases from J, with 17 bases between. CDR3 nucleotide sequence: TGTGCCAGCTCATTATCGGGGGAGGACTACAATGAGCAGTTCTTC. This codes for CASSLSGEDYNEQFF.

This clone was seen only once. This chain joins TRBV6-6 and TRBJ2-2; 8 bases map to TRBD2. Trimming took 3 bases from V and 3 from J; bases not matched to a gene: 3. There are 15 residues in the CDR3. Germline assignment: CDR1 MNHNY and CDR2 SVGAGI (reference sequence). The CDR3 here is CASSYRGGYTGELFF. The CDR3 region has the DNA TGTGCCAGCAGTTATCGGGGGGGGTACACCGGGGAGCTGTTTTTT.

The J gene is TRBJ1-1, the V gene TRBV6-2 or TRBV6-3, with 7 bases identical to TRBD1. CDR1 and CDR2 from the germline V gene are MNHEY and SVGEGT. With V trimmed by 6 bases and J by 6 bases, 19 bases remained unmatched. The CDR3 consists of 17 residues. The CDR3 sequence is CASSLGRKKTGLAEAFF. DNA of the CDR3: TGTGCCAGCAGCCTCGGTCGGAAAAAGACAGGGCTTGCTGAAGCTTTCTTT.

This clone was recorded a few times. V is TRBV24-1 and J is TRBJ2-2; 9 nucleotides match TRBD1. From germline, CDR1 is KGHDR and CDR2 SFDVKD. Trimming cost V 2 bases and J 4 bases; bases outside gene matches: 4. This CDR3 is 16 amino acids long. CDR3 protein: CATSDSTGGGTGELFF. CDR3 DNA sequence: TGTGCCACCAGTGATTCGACAGGGGGGGGCACCGGGGAGCTGTTTTTT.

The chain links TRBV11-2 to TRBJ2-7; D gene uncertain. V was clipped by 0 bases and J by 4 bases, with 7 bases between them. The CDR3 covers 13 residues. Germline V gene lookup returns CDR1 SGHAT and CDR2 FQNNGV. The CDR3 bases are TGTGCCAGCAGCTTAGAAATTCGGTACGAGCAGTACTTC. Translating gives CASSLEIRYEQYF.

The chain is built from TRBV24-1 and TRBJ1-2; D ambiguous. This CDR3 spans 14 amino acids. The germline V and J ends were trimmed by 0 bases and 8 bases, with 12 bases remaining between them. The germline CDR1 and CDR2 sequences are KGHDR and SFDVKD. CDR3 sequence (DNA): TGTGCCACCAGTGATTTGGACGACACTGGGGGCTACACCTTC. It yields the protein CATSDLDDTGGYTF.

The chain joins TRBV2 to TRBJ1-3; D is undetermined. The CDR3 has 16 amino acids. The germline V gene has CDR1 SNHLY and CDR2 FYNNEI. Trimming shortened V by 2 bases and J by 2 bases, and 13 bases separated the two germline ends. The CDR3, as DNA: TGTGCCAGCAGTGAATGGTTGGCAGCTCCTGGAAACACCATATATTTT. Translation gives CASSEWLAAPGNTIYF.

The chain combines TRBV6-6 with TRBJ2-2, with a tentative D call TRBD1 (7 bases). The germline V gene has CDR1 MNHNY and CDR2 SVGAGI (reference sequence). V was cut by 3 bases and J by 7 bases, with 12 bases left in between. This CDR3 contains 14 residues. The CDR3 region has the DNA TGTGCCAGCAGTTATCAGGGGGGCTTCGGGGAGCTGTTTTTT. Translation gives CASSYQGGFGELFF.

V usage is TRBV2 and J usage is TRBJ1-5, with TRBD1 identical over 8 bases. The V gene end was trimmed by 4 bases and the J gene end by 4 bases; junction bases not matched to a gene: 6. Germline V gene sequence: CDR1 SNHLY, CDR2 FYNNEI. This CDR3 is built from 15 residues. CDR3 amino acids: CASSGQGLGNQPQHF. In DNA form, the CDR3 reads TGTGCCAGCAGTGGACAGGGGCTAGGAAATCAGCCCCAGCATTTT.

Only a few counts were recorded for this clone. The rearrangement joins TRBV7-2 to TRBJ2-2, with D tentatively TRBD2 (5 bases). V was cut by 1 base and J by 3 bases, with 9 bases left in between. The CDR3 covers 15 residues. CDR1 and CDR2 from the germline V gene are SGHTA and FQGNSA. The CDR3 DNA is TGTGCCAGCAGCTTAGATACGGGATACACCGGGGAGCTGTTTTTT. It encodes CASSLDTGYTGELFF.

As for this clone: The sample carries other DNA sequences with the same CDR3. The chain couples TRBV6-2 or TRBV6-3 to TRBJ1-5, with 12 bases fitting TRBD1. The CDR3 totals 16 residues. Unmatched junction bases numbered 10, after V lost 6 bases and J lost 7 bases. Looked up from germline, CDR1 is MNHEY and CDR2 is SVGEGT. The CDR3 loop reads CASSPRGQGAGQPQHF. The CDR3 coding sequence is TGTGCCAGCAGCCCTCGGGGACAGGGGGCAGGGCAGCCCCAGCATTTT.

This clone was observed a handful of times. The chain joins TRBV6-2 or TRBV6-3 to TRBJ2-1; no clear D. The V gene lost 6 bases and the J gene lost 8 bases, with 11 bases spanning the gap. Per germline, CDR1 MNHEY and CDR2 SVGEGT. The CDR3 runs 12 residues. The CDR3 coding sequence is TGTGCCAGCAGCCCTGACTCCGATGAGCAGTTCTTC. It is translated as CASSPDSDEQFF.

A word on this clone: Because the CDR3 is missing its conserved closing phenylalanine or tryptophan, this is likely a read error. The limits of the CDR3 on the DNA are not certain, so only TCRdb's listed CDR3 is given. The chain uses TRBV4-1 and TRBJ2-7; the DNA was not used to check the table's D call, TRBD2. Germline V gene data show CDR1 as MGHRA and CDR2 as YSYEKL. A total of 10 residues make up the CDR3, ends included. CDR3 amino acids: CASSRRPSSG.